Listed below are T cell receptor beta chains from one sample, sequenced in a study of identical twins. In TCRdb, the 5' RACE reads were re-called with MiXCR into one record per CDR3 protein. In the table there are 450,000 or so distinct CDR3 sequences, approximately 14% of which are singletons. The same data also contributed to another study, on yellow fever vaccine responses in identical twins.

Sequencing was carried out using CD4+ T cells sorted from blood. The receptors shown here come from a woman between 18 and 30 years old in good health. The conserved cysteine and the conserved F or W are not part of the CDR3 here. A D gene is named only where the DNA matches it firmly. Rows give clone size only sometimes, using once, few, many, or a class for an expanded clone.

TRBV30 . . AWSVYGGSNTGELF
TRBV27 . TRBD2 ASSLFSGRAGDTQY
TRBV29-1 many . SGKRVGSYNEQF
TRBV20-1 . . SPLSTGASEQY
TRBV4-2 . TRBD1 ASSQEVPGQGSGANVLT
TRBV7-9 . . ATGDPRPQGNSPLH
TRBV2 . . ASSEPQGTGEQY
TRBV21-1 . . ASSSQKPPPQTPADTQY
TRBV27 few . ASSLMTGGGDSPLH
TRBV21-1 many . ASSRLAGRNEQF
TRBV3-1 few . ASSHGRQSSGANVLT
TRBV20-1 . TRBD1 SATTTGAEQY
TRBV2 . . ASRRFRETQY
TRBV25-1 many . ASSGVGYNEQF
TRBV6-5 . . ASSYSTESAYEQY
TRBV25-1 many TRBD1 ASSRTGATYEQY
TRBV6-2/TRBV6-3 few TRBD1 ASRPRQGVPLTEAF
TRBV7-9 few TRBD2 ASAGLAGFRETQY
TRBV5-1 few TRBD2 ASSLRAGGFNNEQF
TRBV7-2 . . ASSLAFRGETQY
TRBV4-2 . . ASSQDSAGANTGELF
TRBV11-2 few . ASSLTSGDIQY